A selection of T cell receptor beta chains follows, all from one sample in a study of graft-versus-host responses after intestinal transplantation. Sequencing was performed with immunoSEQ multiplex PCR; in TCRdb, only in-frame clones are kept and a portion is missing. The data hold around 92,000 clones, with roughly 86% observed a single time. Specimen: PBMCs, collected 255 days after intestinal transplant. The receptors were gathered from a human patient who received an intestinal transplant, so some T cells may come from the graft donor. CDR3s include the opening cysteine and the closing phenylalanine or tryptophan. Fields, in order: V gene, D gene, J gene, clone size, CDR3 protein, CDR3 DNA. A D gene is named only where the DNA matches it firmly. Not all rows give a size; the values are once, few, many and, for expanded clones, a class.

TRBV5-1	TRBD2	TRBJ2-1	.	CASSLGLAGDEPYNEQFF	TGCGCCAGCAGCTTGGGACTAGCGGGAGACGAGCCCTACAATGAGCAGTTCTTC
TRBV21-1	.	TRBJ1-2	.	CASSSPGQGPSYGYTF	TGTGCCAGCAGCTCTCCCGGACAGGGGCCCTCCTATGGCTACACCTTC
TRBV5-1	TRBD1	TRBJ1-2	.	CASSPRDRVRDYGYTF	TGCGCCAGCAGCCCCCGGGACAGGGTGCGCGACTATGGCTACACCTTC
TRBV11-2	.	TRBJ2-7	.	CASRNPSAGPIHEQYF	TGTGCCAGCAGGAACCCTTCGGCAGGGCCGATCCACGAGCAGTACTTC
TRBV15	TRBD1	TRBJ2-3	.	CATSRVTGTGGTDTQYF	TGTGCCACCAGCAGAGTAACCGGGACAGGGGGCACAGATACGCAGTATTTT
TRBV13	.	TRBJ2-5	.	CASSPTRVSQETQYF	TGTGCCAGCAGCCCTACCCGGGTGTCCCAAGAGACCCAGTACTTC
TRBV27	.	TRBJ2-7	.	CASSLSPGLAYEQYF	TGTGCCAGCAGTTTATCCCCCGGGCTAGCCTACGAGCAGTACTTC
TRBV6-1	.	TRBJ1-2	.	CASSEGGYGYTF	TGTGCCAGCAGTGAAGGGGGCTATGGCTACACCTTC
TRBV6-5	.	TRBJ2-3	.	CASSYRVETDTQYF	TGTGCCAGCAGTTACCGTGTTGAAACAGATACGCAGTATTTT
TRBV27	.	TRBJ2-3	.	CASSFSGITDTQYF	TGTGCCAGCAGCTTCAGCGGAATCACAGATACGCAGTATTTT
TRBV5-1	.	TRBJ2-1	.	CASSFKVEQFF	TGCGCCAGCAGCTTTAAGGTTGAGCAGTTCTTC
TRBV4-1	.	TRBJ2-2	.	CASSQDRRSPSTGELFF	TGCGCCAGCAGCCAAGATAGGAGGTCCCCCTCCACCGGGGAGCTGTTTTTT
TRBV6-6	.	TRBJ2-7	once	CASSYYHSAYEQYF	TGTGCCAGCAGTTACTATCACAGCGCCTACGAGCAGTACTTC
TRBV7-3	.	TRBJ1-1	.	CASSSTQRRRSTEAFF	TGTGCCAGCAGCTCCACCCAACGAAGGAGGAGCACTGAAGCTTTCTTT
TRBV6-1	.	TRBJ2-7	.	CASSVVAETYEQYF	TGTGCCAGCAGTGTAGTTGCGGAAACCTACGAGCAGTACTTC
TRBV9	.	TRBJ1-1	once	CASSEIQGGVEAFF	TGTGCCAGCAGCGAAATACAGGGAGGAGTTGAAGCTTTCTTT
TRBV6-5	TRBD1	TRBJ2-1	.	CASTPGTGYNEQFF	TGTGCCAGCACCCCCGGGACAGGGTACAATGAGCAGTTCTTC
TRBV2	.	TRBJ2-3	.	CASIGAGDTQYF	TGTGCCAGTATAGGGGCAGGGGATACGCAGTATTTT
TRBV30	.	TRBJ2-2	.	CAWSVYGFGLTGELFF	TGTGCCTGGAGCGTGTATGGGTTCGGTTTAACCGGGGAGCTGTTTTTT
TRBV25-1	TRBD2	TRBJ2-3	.	CASGTTSGGWKDTQYF	TGTGCCAGCGGAACTACTAGCGGGGGGTGGAAAGATACGCAGTATTTT
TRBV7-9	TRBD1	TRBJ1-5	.	CASSPPGQSNQPQHF	TGTGCCAGCAGCCCCCCGGGACAGAGCAATCAGCCCCAGCACTTT
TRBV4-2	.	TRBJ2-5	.	CASSQWSEGWETQYF	TGTGCCAGCAGCCAATGGTCCGAGGGGTGGGAGACCCAGTACTTC
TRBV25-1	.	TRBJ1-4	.	CASSDGGNEKLFF	TGTGCCAGCAGTGACGGGGGCAACGAAAAACTGTTTTTT
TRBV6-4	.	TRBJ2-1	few	CASSDFRGEQFF	TGTGCCAGCAGTGACTTCCGGGGGGAGCAGTTCTTC
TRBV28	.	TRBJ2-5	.	CASKDWGLETQYF	TGTGCCAGCAAGGATTGGGGGCTAGAGACCCAGTACTTC
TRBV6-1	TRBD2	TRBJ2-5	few	CASSLLAGGQETQYF	TGTGCCAGCAGCCTACTAGCGGGGGGGCAAGAGACCCAGTACTTC
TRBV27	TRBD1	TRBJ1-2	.	CASSLWGTGELYGYTF	TGTGCCAGCAGTTTATGGGGGACAGGGGAACTCTATGGCTACACCTTC
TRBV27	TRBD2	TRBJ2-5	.	CASSPRRLAGAYQETQYF	TGTGCCAGCAGTCCTCGGAGACTAGCGGGCGCGTACCAAGAGACCCAGTACTTC
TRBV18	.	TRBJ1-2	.	CASSPPDSRSSGYTF	TGTGCCAGCTCACCACCGGACAGCCGCTCGAGTGGCTACACCTTC
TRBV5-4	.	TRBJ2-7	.	CASRQDSTSYEQYF	TGTGCCAGCAGACAGGACTCGACCTCCTACGAGCAGTACTTC
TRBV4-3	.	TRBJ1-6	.	CASSQDQGVSPLHF	TGCGCCAGCAGCCAAGATCAAGGGGTTTCACCCCTCCACTTT
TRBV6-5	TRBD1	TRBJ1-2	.	CASSYPGQGTYTF	TGTGCCAGCAGTTACCCGGGACAGGGGACCTACACCTTC
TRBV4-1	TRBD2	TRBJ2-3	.	CASSLVNAGVGDTQYF	TGCGCCAGCAGCCTAGTGAACGCGGGAGTCGGAGATACGCAGTATTTT
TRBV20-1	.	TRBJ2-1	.	CSAKQHHEQFF	TGCAGTGCAAAGCAGCACCATGAGCAGTTCTTC
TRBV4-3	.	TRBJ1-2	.	CASSPDGGGRYTF	TGCGCCAGCAGCCCTGATGGGGGGGGGCGATACACCTTC